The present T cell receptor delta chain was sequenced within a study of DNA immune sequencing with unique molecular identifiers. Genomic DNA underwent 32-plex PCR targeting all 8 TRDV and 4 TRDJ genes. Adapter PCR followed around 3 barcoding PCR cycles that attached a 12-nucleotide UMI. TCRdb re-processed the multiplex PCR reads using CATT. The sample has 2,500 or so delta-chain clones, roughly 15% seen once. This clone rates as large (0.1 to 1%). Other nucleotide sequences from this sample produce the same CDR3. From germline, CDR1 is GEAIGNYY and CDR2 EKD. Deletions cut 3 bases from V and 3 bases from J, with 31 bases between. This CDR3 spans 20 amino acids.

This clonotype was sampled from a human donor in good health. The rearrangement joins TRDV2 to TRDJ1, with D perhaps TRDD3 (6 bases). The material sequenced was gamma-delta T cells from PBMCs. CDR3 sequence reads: CACDSLRRGDRPKRADKLIF. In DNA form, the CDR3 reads TGTGCCTGTGACTCCTTGCGCCGAGGGGATCGCCCCAAGAGGGCCGATAAACTCATCTTT.